This TCR beta chain was sequenced for a study of beta chain features in type 1 diabetes. Regarding the study as a whole: Type 1 diabetes patients had TCRB CDR3s that were shorter (moderately but significantly so) in all four CD4+ subsets. PCR may have favored shorter templates equally in patients and controls.

Sequencing targeted expressed TCRB transcripts, as all isolated RNA had been reverse transcribed. Sequenced by immunoSEQ multiplex PCR; TCRdb stores in-frame clones only, minus some. This sample has fewer than 400,000 clones, with 7% to 10% found just once. For this clone: Antigen: not known.

The V gene's germline CDR1 is MDHEN and CDR2 SYDVKM. Trimming stripped 5 bases from V and 5 bases from J, with 12 bases between. The CDR3 covers 13 residues. This TCR was recovered from a young man with type 1 diabetes. The specimen sequenced was central memory CD4+ T cells from blood. J is TRBJ1-2 and V is TRBV28; possible D gene TRBD1, 6 bases. The CDR3 DNA is TGTGCCAGCAGTCCCGGACAGAGGTATGGCTACACCTTC. It yields the protein CASSPGQRYGYTF.